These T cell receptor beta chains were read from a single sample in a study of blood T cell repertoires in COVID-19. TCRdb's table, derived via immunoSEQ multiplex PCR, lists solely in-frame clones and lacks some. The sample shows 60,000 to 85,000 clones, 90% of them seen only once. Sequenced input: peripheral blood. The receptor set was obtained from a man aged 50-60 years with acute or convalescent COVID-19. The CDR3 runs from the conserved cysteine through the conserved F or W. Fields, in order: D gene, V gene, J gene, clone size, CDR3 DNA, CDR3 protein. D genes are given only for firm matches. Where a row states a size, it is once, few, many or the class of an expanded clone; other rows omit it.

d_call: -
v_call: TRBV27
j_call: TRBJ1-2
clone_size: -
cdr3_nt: TGTGCCAGCGCCTCAACCAGCTATGGCTACACCTTC
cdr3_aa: CASASTSYGYTF

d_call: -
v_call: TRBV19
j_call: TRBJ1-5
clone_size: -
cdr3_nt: TGTGCCAGCGCGGCTCAAGGCAGCAGCAATCAGCCCCAGCATTTT
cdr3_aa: CASAAQGSSNQPQHF

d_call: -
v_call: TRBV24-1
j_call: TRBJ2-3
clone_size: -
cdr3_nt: TGTGCCACCTCATCAAGGACGCTTGGGACTTCAGATACGCAGTATTTT
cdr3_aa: CATSSRTLGTSDTQYF

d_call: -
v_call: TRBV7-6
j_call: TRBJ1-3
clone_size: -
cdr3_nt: TGTGCCAGCAGCCTAGGACAGAGGTCTTCTGGAAACACCATATATTTT
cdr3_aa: CASSLGQRSSGNTIYF

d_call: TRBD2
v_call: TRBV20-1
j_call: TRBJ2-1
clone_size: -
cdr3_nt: TGCAGTGCTAGTAGCGGGACTAGCTCCTACAATGAGCAGTTCTTC
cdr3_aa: CSASSGTSSYNEQFF

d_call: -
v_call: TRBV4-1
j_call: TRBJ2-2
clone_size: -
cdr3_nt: TGCGCCAGCAGCCAAGAGTGGACAGCGAACACCGGGGAGCTGTTTTTT
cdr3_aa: CASSQEWTANTGELFF

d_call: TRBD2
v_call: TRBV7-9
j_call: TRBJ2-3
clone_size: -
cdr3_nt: TGTGCCAGCAGGGGACTAGCAAAAAACACAGATACGCAGTATTTT
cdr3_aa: CASRGLAKNTDTQYF

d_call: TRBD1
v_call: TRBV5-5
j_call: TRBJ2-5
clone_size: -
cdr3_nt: TGTGCCAGCAGCTTCCGGACAGGGATGGGGTCTGGGACCCAGTACTTC
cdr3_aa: CASSFRTGMGSGTQYF

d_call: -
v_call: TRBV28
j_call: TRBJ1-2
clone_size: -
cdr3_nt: TGTGCCAGCAGACTACAGGGATTATATGGCTACACCTTC
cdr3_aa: CASRLQGLYGYTF

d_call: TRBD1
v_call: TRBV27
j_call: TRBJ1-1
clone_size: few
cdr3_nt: TGTGCCAGCAGTCCGACAGGGGGGATGAACACTGAAGCTTTCTTT
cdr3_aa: CASSPTGGMNTEAFF

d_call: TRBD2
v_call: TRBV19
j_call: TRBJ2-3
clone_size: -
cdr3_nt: TGTGCCAGTAGTATATCATTCGGGGGGGGTAGCACAGATACGCAGTATTTT
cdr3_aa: CASSISFGGGSTDTQYF

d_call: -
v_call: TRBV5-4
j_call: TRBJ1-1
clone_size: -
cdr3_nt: TGTGCCAGCAGCTTGGCGGGACTTGGTGGAGCTTTCTTT
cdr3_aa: CASSLAGLGGAFF

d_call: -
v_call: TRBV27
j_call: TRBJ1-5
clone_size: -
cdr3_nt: TGTGCCAGCAGTGCGTATAGCAATCAGCCCCAGCATTTT
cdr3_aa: CASSAYSNQPQHF

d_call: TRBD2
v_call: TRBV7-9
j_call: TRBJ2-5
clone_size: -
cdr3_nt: TGTGCCAGCAGCCCGGGACTAGCGGGGCAAGAGACCCAGTACTTC
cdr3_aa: CASSPGLAGQETQYF

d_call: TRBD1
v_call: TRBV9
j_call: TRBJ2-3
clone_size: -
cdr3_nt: TGTGCCAGCAGCGTAGAAGGGGGCGTGACAGATACGCAGTATTTT
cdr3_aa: CASSVEGGVTDTQYF

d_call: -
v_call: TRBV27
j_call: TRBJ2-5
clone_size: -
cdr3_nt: TGTGCCAGCGCTGGGAACCAAGGGGCCGAGGAGACCCAGTACTTC
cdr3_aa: CASAGNQGAEETQYF

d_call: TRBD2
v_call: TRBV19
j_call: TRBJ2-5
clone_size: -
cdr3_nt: TGTGCCAGTAGTCCTTCTCGACTAGCGGGGGTACAAGAGACCCAGTACTTC
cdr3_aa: CASSPSRLAGVQETQYF

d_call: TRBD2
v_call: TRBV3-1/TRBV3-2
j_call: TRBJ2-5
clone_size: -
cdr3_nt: TGTGCCAGCAGCCTATATAGTAGCGGGGAACAAGAGACCCAGTACTTC
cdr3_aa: CASSLYSSGEQETQYF

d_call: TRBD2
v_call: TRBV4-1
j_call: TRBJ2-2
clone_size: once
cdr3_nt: TGCGCCAGCAGCCATAGTGCGGGAGGGCCCAGCACCGGGGAGCTGTTTTTT
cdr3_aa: CASSHSAGGPSTGELFF

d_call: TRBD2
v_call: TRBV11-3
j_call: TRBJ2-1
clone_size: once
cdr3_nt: TGTGCCAGCAGCGAGGCCCGTGGGACTAGCTACAATGAGCAGTTCTTC
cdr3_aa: CASSEARGTSYNEQFF

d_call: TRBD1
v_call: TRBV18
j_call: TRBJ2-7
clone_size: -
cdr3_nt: TGTGCCAGCTCACCACAGGACAGGGACTACGAGCAGTACTTC
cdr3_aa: CASSPQDRDYEQYF

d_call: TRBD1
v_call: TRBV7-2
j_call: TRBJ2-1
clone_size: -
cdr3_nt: TGTGCCAGCAGCAGACAGGGATACAATGAGCAGTTCTTC
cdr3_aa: CASSRQGYNEQFF

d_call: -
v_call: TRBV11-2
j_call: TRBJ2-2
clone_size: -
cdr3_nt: TGTGCCAGCAGCTTATCATCGTGGGGACACCAGAACACCGGGGAGCTGTTTTTT
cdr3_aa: CASSLSSWGHQNTGELFF

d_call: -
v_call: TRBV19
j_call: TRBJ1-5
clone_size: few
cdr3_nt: TGTGCCAGTAGTCCTCATCCCGGTAGGCTAGGCCAGCCCCAGCATTTT
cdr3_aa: CASSPHPGRLGQPQHF

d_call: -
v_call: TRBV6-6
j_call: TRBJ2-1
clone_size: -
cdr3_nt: TGTGCCAGCAATACACAGGGTCGTTACAATGAGCAGTTCTTC
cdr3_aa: CASNTQGRYNEQFF

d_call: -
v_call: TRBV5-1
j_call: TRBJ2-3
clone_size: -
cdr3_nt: TGCGCCAGCAGCTCACGACAGGATTCAGATACGCAGTATTTT
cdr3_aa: CASSSRQDSDTQYF

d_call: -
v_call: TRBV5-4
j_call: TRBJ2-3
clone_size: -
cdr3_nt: TGTGCCAGCAGCTTGGTGGGGGCATGGACCGATACGCAGTATTTT
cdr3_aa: CASSLVGAWTDTQYF

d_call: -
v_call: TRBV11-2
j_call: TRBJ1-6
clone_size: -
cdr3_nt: TGTGCCAGCAGCCAAGAGGGACAACTCGGTTCACCCCTCCACTTT
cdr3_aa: CASSQEGQLGSPLHF

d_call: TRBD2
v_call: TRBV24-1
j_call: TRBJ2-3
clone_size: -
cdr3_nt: TGTGCCACCAAGGAGCGGGGTAGGCAGTATTTT
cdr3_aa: CATKERGRQYF

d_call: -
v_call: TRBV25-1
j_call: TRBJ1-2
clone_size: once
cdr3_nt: TGTGCCAGCAGGAAAGGGGATAACTATGGCTACACCTTC
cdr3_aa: CASRKGDNYGYTF

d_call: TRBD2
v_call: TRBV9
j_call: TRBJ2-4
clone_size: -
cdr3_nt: TGTGCCAGCAGCCCGCAGAGCGGGGGGGCCAAAAACATTCAGTACTTC
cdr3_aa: CASSPQSGGAKNIQYF

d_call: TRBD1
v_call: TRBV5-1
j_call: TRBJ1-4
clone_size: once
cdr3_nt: TGCGCCAGCAGCCGGAGACAGGGAGCAACTAATGAAAAACTGTTTTTT
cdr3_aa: CASSRRQGATNEKLFF

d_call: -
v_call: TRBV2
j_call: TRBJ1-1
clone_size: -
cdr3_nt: TGTGCCAGCAGGGGGACTGACACTGAAGCTTTCTTT
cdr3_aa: CASRGTDTEAFF

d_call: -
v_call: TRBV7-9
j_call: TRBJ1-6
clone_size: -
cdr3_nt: TGTGCCAGCAGCTTAGTAAACGGGGGAAATAATTCACCCCTCCACTTT
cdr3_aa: CASSLVNGGNNSPLHF

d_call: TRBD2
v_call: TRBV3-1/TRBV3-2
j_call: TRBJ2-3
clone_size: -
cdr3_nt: TGTGCCAGCAGCCAAGACATATGGGGGGGAAAAGATACGCAGTATTTT
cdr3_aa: CASSQDIWGGKDTQYF

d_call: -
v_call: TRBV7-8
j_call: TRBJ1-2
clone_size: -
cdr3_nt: TGTGCCAGCAGCTTAGCGCGGGGGCGCCTCTATGGCTACACCTTC
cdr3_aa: CASSLARGRLYGYTF

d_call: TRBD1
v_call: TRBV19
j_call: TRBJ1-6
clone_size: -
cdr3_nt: TGTGCCAGTAGTATCGGGACAGGCGCCTATAATTCACCCCTCCACTTT
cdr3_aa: CASSIGTGAYNSPLHF

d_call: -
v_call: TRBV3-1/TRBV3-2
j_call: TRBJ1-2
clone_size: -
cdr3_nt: TGTGCCAGCAGCCAGTTAGCTGAATATGGCTACACCTTC
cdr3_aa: CASSQLAEYGYTF

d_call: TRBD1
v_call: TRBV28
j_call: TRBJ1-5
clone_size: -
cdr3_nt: TGTGCCAGCAGCTGGGACAGCCAAAATCAGCCCCAGCATTTT
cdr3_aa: CASSWDSQNQPQHF

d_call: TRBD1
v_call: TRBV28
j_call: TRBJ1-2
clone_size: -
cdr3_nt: TGTGCCAGCAGGGGGGACAGAGTCTATGGCTACACCTTC
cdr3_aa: CASRGDRVYGYTF

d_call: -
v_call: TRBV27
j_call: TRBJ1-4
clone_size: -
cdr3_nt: TGTGCCAGCAGTTATACGGGTTGGGAAAAACTGTTTTTT
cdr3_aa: CASSYTGWEKLFF